Below, 6 T cell receptor beta chains from the same sample are listed, as sequenced in a study of CD8+CD57+ T cells in acquired aplastic anemia. Genomic DNA constituted the template upon which TCR beta VDJ and CDR3 profiling was performed. One entry per CDR3 protein results from TCRdb running MiXCR on the reads. The repertoire holds about 190,000 distinct CDR3 sequences, 50% to 55% seen once, with approximately 16% in the top ten. The sequencing input was sorted CD4+, CD8+, or CD8+CD57+ T cells (not recorded which) from PBMCs. These receptors were obtained from a human donor in good health, serving as a control.

With regard to this clonotype: Since a much larger clone is just one base distant, this may be a read error. This CDR3 is missing its conserved last phenylalanine or tryptophan, likely due to a read error. The chain has TRBV2 and TRBJ2-7, with 7 bases aligning to TRBD1. The germline V gene has CDR1 SNHLY and CDR2 FYNNEI. This CDR3 comprises 14 residues. The CDR3 DNA is TGTGCCGGCAGTGAAGTCGGACAGGCCTACGAGCAGTACCTC. Protein: CAGSEVGQAYEQYL.

The CDR3 loop is CATSNPGMSYGYTF. CDR3 nucleotide sequence: TGTGCCACCAGCAATCCAGGGATGAGCTATGGCTACACCTTC. V gene TRBV15 combines with J gene TRBJ1-2; tentative D call: TRBD1 (5 bases). This CDR3 has 14 residues. V lost 4 bases and J 4 bases, leaving 13 bases between the germline ends. Per the germline V gene, CDR1 is LNHNV and CDR2 is YYDKDF (reference sequence).

The CDR3 here is CASSERAGGRETQYF. CDR3 nucleotide sequence: TGTGCCAGCAGTGAAAGGGCAGGGGGAAGAGAGACCCAGTACTTC. This sequence joins TRBV2 and TRBJ2-5, with 7 bases aligning to TRBD1. The germline V gene has CDR1 SNHLY and CDR2 FYNNEI. Losses at the gene ends were 2 bases for V and 4 bases for J; bases not matched to a gene: 7. This CDR3 contains 15 residues.

The rearrangement links TRBV2 to TRBJ1-5, with unresolved D. Trimming pared 4 bases from V and 6 bases from J, leaving 13 bases between. Per germline, CDR1 SNHLY and CDR2 FYNNEI. The CDR3 has 14 amino acids. CDR3 bases: TGTGCCAGCAGTGTTTCGAGGGTCCGTCAGCCCCAGCATTTT. Amino acids: CASSVSRVRQPQHF.

The chain employs TRBV20-1 and TRBJ1-3; no definite D call. The V and J ends lost 0 bases and 11 bases respectively, with 8 bases between them. Germline V gene lookup returns CDR1 DFQATT and CDR2 SNEGSKA (reference sequence). This CDR3 contains 11 residues. CDR3 region: CSARDQPSIYF. CDR3 nucleotide sequence: TGCAGTGCTAGAGATCAGCCTTCCATATATTTT.

The chain links TRBV7-2 to TRBJ2-3, with 7 bases matching TRBD2. Germline values: CDR1 SGHTA, CDR2 FQGNSA. The CDR3 totals 16 residues. The ends lost 3 bases at V and 1 base at J; junction bases unmatched: 7. The CDR3 bases are TGTGCCAGCAGCTTGGGCTTGCTAGCGGGCACAGATACGCAGTATTTT. Its protein is CASSLGLLAGTDTQYF.